The TCR beta chain under discussion was sequenced for a study of beta chain features in type 1 diabetes (dated by TCRdb to between 2018 and 2020). Context from the whole study: No differences in mean age, gender distribution, total cell number or subset yield were found between patients and healthy donors. A total of about 100 million sorted cells were examined across all samples, and RNA yield correlated strongly with the number of cells per subset. Regulatory and stem cell-like memory subsets were isolated from only 8 patients and about 8 healthy donors, whereas naive and central memory subsets came from all 30 or so donors. In the study, TCRB repertoires of sorted circulating CD4+ T cell subsets from recently diagnosed type 1 diabetes patients were compared with those of matched healthy donors. The research as a whole found: Because cDNA was sequenced instead of genomic DNA, activated cells with high expression could be over-represented, although the groups did not differ in activation or CD3 levels. Because the HLA sub-analyses included only small numbers of individuals, any influence of HLA type on TCRB rearrangement was left unresolved. At VDJ recombination sites, type 1 diabetes patients had fewer insertions and more deleted nucleotides, which implies abnormalities in thymic rearrangement. Naive, central memory and regulatory TCRB repertoires appeared more similar among patients than among healthy donors. A moderate but significant shortening of TCRB CDR3 length was observed in type 1 diabetes patients in all four CD4+ subsets. Shorter templates might have been favored by PCR, but patient and control samples were amplified and corrected together, so both groups would have been affected equally by any skew.

Each donor gave one peripheral blood draw, approximately 100 mL on average, collected into heparinised tubes. A BD FACSAria II was used to sort naive, central memory, regulatory and stem cell-like memory CD4+ T cells with a panel that included CD45RO, CCR7, CD25, CD127, CD95 and CD27. A purity above 98% was achieved for all sorted populations. PBMCs were isolated right away by Lymphoprep density gradient centrifugation and were stained directly, without culture. To minimize batch effects, samples were stained and sorted in pairs, one healthy donor with one patient per experiment. Regarding this clone: Its antigen specificity is not known. No much larger clone is present one base from it, and per-base qualities are unavailable.

The CDR3 holds 15 amino acids from the cysteine to the phenylalanine. This entry keeps only the CDR3 DNA: 45 bases, framed from base 1. CDR1 and CDR2, per the germline V gene, are SGHAT and FQNNGV. V was cut back by 7 bases and J by 7 bases, leaving a gap of 22 bases between them. The High Capacity cDNA Reverse Transcription Kit was used to reverse transcribe all of the isolated RNA, meaning that expressed TCRB transcripts were what got sequenced. Naive, central memory and regulatory T cell samples underwent deep immunoSEQ sequencing, averaging about 3.3 million total reads per sample. Sorted cells were lysed in RLT buffer and RNA was extracted with DNase-treated RNeasy Micro or Mini kits, depending on cell number. To prevent cross-contamination, each cell subset was processed individually, whereas patient and healthy donor samples were processed jointly. The immunoSEQ multiplex PCR was used to amplify TCRB sequences from cDNA, generating 87-bp fragments that spanned the CDR3 region. The amplicons were sequenced using the Illumina HiSeq platform. The source study handled its data this way. Synthetic template baselines were used to correct PCR bias computationally, reads within Hamming distance 2 were collapsed together, and singletons that could not be merged were discarded. Reads were aligned to IMGT to assign V, D and J genes, CDR3 length, and insertions or deletions at six rearrangement sites. Within each subset, clonotype counts were normalized to the number of sorted cells before true diversity and Gini coefficients were calculated with the tcR R package. The overlap coefficient, calculated on TCRB nucleotide sequences, was used to quantify repertoire sharing. Out-of-frame TCRB sequences from naive cells were analyzed as a proxy for the pre-selection repertoire. In its TCRdb copy, this immuneACCESS table keeps in-frame sequences only and misses some clones. Where compared with another copy, unresolved V genes explain less than half of these, and the others have no known cause. That table supplies the V and J calls and clone size; D and trimming were determined from the DNA. The sample contains approximately 250,000 clones, 14% of them found a single time. The biggest ten clones account for around 0.026% of the sample.

The clonotype originates from a woman in her forties in good health. What was sequenced was naive CD4+ T cells from blood. This specimen's cell subset or site label, per the study, means: true naive CD4+ T cells. This sequence uses TRBV11-2 and TRBJ2-5, and the D gene may be TRBD1, 5 bases matching. For the CDR3, the sequence is CASTSGQGPIGTQYF. The nucleotides are TGTGCCAGCACCTCAGGACAAGGCCCCATCGGGACCCAGTACTTC.